The present T cell receptor beta chain was sequenced within a study of blood T cells in healthy people across ages. Every participating donor contributed 9.5 to 10 milliliters of peripheral blood through a draw. Extractions gave at least 6 micrograms of total RNA per sample. Together with a sample-barcoded 5' primer, a J-beta primer mix was included in a second PCR lasting 7 to 11 cycles. TCRdb itself ran the 5' RACE reads through MiXCR, one entry per CDR3 protein. The table includes approximately 2,000,000 distinct CDR3 sequences, about 39% detected once. Germline V gene lookup returns CDR1 SGHVS and CDR2 FQNEAQ. V was pared by 2 bases and J by 4 bases, with 4 bases of the junction left unmatched. The CDR3 is made up of 14 amino acids.

The rearrangement links TRBV7-8 to TRBJ1-1, with 7 bases aligning to TRBD1. Source material: blood. The sequence was obtained from a human donor in good health. CDR3 amino acids: CASSLQQGLTEAFF. CDR3 coding DNA: TGTGCCAGCAGCTTACAACAGGGGCTCACTGAAGCTTTCTTT. Combining the CDR3 with reference TRBV7-8 and TRBJ1-1 gives the whole variable domain GAGVSQSPRYKVAKRGQDVALRCDPISGHVSLFWYQQALGQGPEFLTYFQNEAQLDKSGLPSDRFFAERPEGSVSTLKIQRTQQEDSAVYLCASSLQQGLTEAFFGQGTRLTVV.